Listed below are T cell receptor beta chains from one sample, sequenced in a study of T cells after yellow fever vaccination. Each CDR3 protein gets one entry after TCRdb re-called the 5' RACE reads with MiXCR. The sample has approximately 110,000 distinct CDR3 sequences; about 7% are singletons. The material was CD4+ T cells sorted from PBMCs, obtained 10 days after the first yellow fever vaccination. The source of these receptors is a man aged 18 to 29 who received the YFV17D yellow fever vaccine. CDR3s include the opening cysteine and the closing phenylalanine or tryptophan. A D gene is named only where the DNA matches it firmly. Size is omitted from some rows. Given values are once, few, many or a class for expanded clones.

J: TRBJ1-1
D: TRBD1
size: many
V: TRBV6-5
CDR3: CASSYSGTGEAFF
DNA: TGTGCCAGCAGTTACTCGGGGACAGGTGAAGCTTTCTTT

J: TRBJ1-6
D: TRBD1
size: many
V: TRBV20-1
CDR3: CSAFETGWNSPLHF
DNA: TGCAGTGCTTTTGAGACAGGGTGGAATTCACCCCTCCACTTT

J: TRBJ2-1
D: -
size: many
V: TRBV20-1
CDR3: CSAEGPAGEVDEQFF
DNA: TGCAGTGCTGAAGGACCGGCAGGGGAAGTTGATGAGCAGTTCTTC

J: TRBJ1-2
D: -
size: few
V: TRBV12-3/TRBV12-4
CDR3: CASTLGTPSIDYGYTF
DNA: TGTGCCAGCACCCTGGGGACTCCCAGCATTGATTATGGCTACACCTTC

J: TRBJ2-7
D: -
size: many
V: TRBV18
CDR3: CASSPRQGRDEQYF
DNA: TGTGCCAGCTCACCAAGACAGGGGAGGGACGAGCAGTACTTC

J: TRBJ2-3
D: -
size: many
V: TRBV20-1
CDR3: CSVMRPSTDTQYF
DNA: TGCAGTGTAATGAGACCATCCACAGATACGCAGTATTTT

J: TRBJ1-5
D: -
size: many
V: TRBV20-1
CDR3: CTLGETNQPQHF
DNA: TGCACCCTAGGGGAGACCAATCAGCCCCAGCATTTT

J: TRBJ2-4
D: TRBD1
size: many
V: TRBV29-1
CDR3: CSVRDRGVFIQYF
DNA: TGCAGCGTCAGGGACAGGGGTGTATTCATTCAGTACTTC

J: TRBJ1-3
D: -
size: many
V: TRBV3-1
CDR3: CASSRTGTGNTIYF
DNA: TGTGCCAGCAGCCGAACAGGGACCGGAAACACCATATATTTT

J: TRBJ2-3
D: -
size: few
V: TRBV7-9
CDR3: CASSQTRLPTDTDTQYF
DNA: TGTGCCAGCAGCCAAACGCGTTTGCCCACCGATACAGATACGCAGTATTTT

J: TRBJ2-3
D: TRBD1
size: many
V: TRBV18
CDR3: CASSPQGVLIRDTQYF
DNA: TGTGCCAGCTCCCCTCAGGGGGTCCTCATAAGAGATACGCAGTATTTT

J: TRBJ2-3
D: -
size: many
V: TRBV7-2
CDR3: CASIPWESTDTQYF
DNA: TGTGCCAGCATCCCCTGGGAGAGCACAGATACGCAGTATTTT

J: TRBJ2-5
D: -
size: -
V: TRBV15
CDR3: CATSSGWVETQYF
DNA: TGTGCCACCAGCAGTGGGTGGGTAGAGACCCAGTACTTC

J: TRBJ2-7
D: TRBD1
size: many
V: TRBV9
CDR3: CASSETGLPYEQYF
DNA: TGTGCCAGCAGCGAGACAGGGCTACCCTACGAGCAGTACTTC

J: TRBJ2-2
D: -
size: many
V: TRBV5-1
CDR3: CASSLEADRLTGELFF
DNA: TGCGCCAGCAGCTTGGAAGCGGACAGACTCACCGGGGAGCTGTTTTTT

J: TRBJ2-3
D: -
size: -
V: TRBV3-1
CDR3: CASSRQIRRDIGTDTQYF
DNA: TGTGCCTCCTCCAGGCAGATCCGCAGGGATATAGGAACAGATACGCAGTATTTT

J: TRBJ2-1
D: -
size: many
V: TRBV7-2
CDR3: CASSVPGLIEQFF
DNA: TGTGCCAGCAGCGTCCCCGGACTCATCGAGCAGTTCTTC

J: TRBJ1-4
D: -
size: many
V: TRBV25-1
CDR3: CASSESKGGEKLFF
DNA: TGTGCCAGCAGTGAATCAAAGGGAGGGGAAAAACTGTTTTTT

J: TRBJ1-5
D: -
size: many
V: TRBV12-3/TRBV12-4
CDR3: CASSRGDGKPQHF
DNA: TGTGCCAGCTCGAGGGGGGATGGGAAGCCCCAGCATTTT

J: TRBJ2-5
D: TRBD2
size: many
V: TRBV6-1
CDR3: CASSLRSLAGEPQETQYF
DNA: TGTGCCAGCAGCCTAAGGTCCTTAGCGGGGGAACCCCAAGAGACCCAGTACTTC

J: TRBJ1-2
D: TRBD1
size: -
V: TRBV10-3
CDR3: CAISEGTGDYGYTF
DNA: TGTGCCATCAGTGAAGGGACAGGGGACTATGGCTACACCTTC

J: TRBJ2-3
D: -
size: many
V: TRBV10-1
CDR3: CASSESPPTDTQYF
DNA: TGCGCCAGCAGTGAGTCGCCTCCCACAGATACGCAGTATTTT

J: TRBJ2-7
D: TRBD2
size: many
V: TRBV5-1
CDR3: CASSQGLAASYEQYF
DNA: TGCGCCAGCAGCCAAGGACTAGCGGCCTCCTACGAGCAGTACTTC

J: TRBJ1-4
D: -
size: many
V: TRBV20-1
CDR3: CSARDPGTGNEKLFF
DNA: TGCAGTGCTAGAGATCCAGGAACAGGCAATGAAAAACTGTTTTTT

J: TRBJ2-3
D: -
size: many
V: TRBV6-1
CDR3: CASSEQGRLSTDTQYF
DNA: TGTGCCAGCAGTGAACAAGGCAGATTGAGCACAGATACGCAGTATTTT

J: TRBJ1-1
D: -
size: many
V: TRBV3-1
CDR3: CASSLTRGGTEAFF
DNA: TGTGCCAGCAGCCTAACCCGAGGGGGAACTGAAGCTTTCTTT

J: TRBJ1-6
D: TRBD1
size: few
V: TRBV25-1
CDR3: CASTRQGVSSPLHF
DNA: TGTGCCAGCACCCGACAGGGCGTGAGTTCACCCCTCCACTTT

J: TRBJ2-3
D: -
size: few
V: TRBV7-2
CDR3: CASSLFRVAGSDTQYF
DNA: TGTGCCAGCAGCTTATTTCGCGTGGCAGGGTCAGATACGCAGTATTTT

J: TRBJ1-1
D: -
size: many
V: TRBV4-3
CDR3: CASSLHGGTEAFF
DNA: TGCGCCAGCAGCTTACATGGGGGGACTGAAGCTTTCTTT

J: TRBJ2-1
D: TRBD2
size: few
V: TRBV18
CDR3: CASSPRELAGGNFYNEQFF
DNA: TGTGCCAGCTCACCCCGTGAACTAGCGGGGGGCAACTTCTACAATGAGCAGTTCTTC

J: TRBJ2-5
D: TRBD2
size: -
V: TRBV5-1
CDR3: CASSLAPTSGDLGTQYF
DNA: TGCGCCAGCAGCTTGGCCCCGACTAGCGGGGACCTTGGGACCCAGTACTTC

J: TRBJ1-5
D: TRBD1
size: -
V: TRBV27
CDR3: CASSPRDSSRSNQPQHF
DNA: TGTGCCAGCAGTCCACGGGACAGTTCGAGGAGCAATCAGCCCCAGCATTTT

J: TRBJ2-2
D: -
size: many
V: TRBV9
CDR3: CASSSRGANTGELFF
DNA: TGTGCCAGCAGCTCCCGGGGGGCCAACACCGGGGAGCTGTTTTTT

J: TRBJ1-1
D: -
size: few
V: TRBV11-2
CDR3: CASSILRGGHTEAFF
DNA: TGTGCCAGCAGCATCCTCCGGGGGGGGCATACTGAAGCTTTCTTT

J: TRBJ1-1
D: -
size: many
V: TRBV7-8
CDR3: CASSLVRDTEAFF
DNA: TGTGCCAGCAGCTTAGTGCGGGACACTGAAGCTTTCTTT

J: TRBJ2-1
D: TRBD1
size: many
V: TRBV5-8
CDR3: CASNPTGGKDEQFF
DNA: TGTGCCAGCAACCCGACAGGGGGGAAGGATGAGCAGTTCTTC

J: TRBJ2-7
D: -
size: many
V: TRBV5-6
CDR3: CASSLYKGAYEQYF
DNA: TGTGCCAGCAGCTTGTACAAAGGGGCCTACGAGCAGTACTTC

J: TRBJ2-1
D: -
size: many
V: TRBV6-5
CDR3: CASGPVLGLF
DNA: TGTGCCAGCGGGCCCGTACTAGGGCTCTTC

J: TRBJ2-1
D: -
size: many
V: TRBV4-2
CDR3: CASSRGGGNEQFF
DNA: TGTGCCAGCAGCCGAGGGGGGGGGAATGAGCAGTTCTTC

J: TRBJ2-1
D: -
size: few
V: TRBV12-3/TRBV12-4
CDR3: CASSQGRSGQFF
DNA: TGTGCCAGCAGTCAAGGGAGGAGCGGGCAGTTCTTC

J: TRBJ2-3
D: TRBD1
size: many
V: TRBV5-4
CDR3: CASSVDRQDTQYF
DNA: TGTGCCAGCAGCGTGGACAGGCAAGATACGCAGTATTTT

J: TRBJ2-3
D: -
size: many
V: TRBV5-1
CDR3: CASSLEGSTDTQYF
DNA: TGCGCCAGCAGCTTGGAAGGCTCCACAGATACGCAGTATTTT

J: TRBJ2-3
D: -
size: many
V: TRBV2
CDR3: CASSRDSTDTQYF
DNA: TGTGCCAGCAGCAGGGACAGCACAGATACGCAGTATTTT

J: TRBJ1-3
D: -
size: many
V: TRBV5-1
CDR3: CASSLYGDGNTIYF
DNA: TGCGCCAGCAGCTTGTACGGGGACGGCAACACCATATATTTT

J: TRBJ2-3
D: -
size: many
V: TRBV6-1
CDR3: CASRGDGTDTQYF
DNA: TGTGCCAGCAGGGGGGATGGCACAGATACGCAGTATTTT